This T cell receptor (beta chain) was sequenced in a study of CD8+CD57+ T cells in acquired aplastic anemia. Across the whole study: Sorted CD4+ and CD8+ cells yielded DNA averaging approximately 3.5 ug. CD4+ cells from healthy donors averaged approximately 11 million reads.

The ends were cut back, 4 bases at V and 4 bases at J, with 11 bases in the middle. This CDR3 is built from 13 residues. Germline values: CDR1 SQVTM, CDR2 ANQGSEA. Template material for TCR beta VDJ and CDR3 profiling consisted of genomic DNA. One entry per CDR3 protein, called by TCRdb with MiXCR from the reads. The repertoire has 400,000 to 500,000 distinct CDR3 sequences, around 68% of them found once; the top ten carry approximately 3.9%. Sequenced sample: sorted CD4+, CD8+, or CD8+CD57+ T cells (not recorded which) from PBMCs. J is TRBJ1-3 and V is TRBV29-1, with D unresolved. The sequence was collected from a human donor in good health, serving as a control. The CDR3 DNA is TGCAGCGTTGGGTGTATGGACGGAAACACCATATATTTT. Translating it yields CSVGCMDGNTIYF.